The sequence of this T cell receptor beta chain was determined in a study of blood T cell repertoires in COVID-19. The CDR3 runs 14 residues. Germline V gene data show CDR1 as LGHDT and CDR2 as YNNKEL (reference sequence). Trimming cost V 3 bases and J 5 bases, with 11 bases left between them. Adults between roughly 18 and 95 years of age took part from about 24 US areas. Some clones are missing from TCRdb's copy, which holds only in-frame ones; the method was immunoSEQ multiplex PCR. The sample consists of a few hundred thousand clones, around 87% of them appearing once. The specimen was PBMCs or T cells enriched from blood (not recorded which). The sequence was collected from a man under 40 who had recovered from COVID-19. The chain couples TRBV3-1 (or the pseudogene TRBV3-2) to TRBJ1-5; perhaps TRBD1 as D (5 bases). The CDR3 protein is CASSQGRQYQPQHF. The CDR3 coding sequence is TGTGCCAGCAGCCAGGGGCGCCAATATCAGCCCCAGCATTTT.